This TCR beta chain was sequenced for a study of identical twins. The germline gives CDR1 SGHNT, CDR2 YENEEA. The CDR3 sequence is 15 residues long. Trimming pared 2 bases from V and 2 bases from J, leaving 11 bases between. This clonotype was counted between two and nine times. Each CDR3 protein is one row after TCRdb ran MiXCR on the 5' RACE reads. The sample has approximately 700,000 distinct CDR3 sequences, 6% to 6.5% seen once; the top ten hold roughly 1.6%. The source material was naive T cells sorted from blood. This clonotype originated in a man between 18 and 35 years old in good health. The chain recombines TRBV11-3 with TRBJ2-3; D not certain. CDR3 bases: TGTGCCAGCAGCTTAACAAAGGCCTTCACAGATACGCAGTATTTT. It encodes CASSLTKAFTDTQYF.